The rows below give T cell receptor beta chains drawn from one sample of a study of T cells in Graves' hyperthyroidism and ophthalmopathy. From the multiplex PCR reads, TCRdb called clonotypes with MiXCR, one entry per CDR3 protein. The table has over 450,000 distinct CDR3 sequences, about an eighth seen once; the top ten hold around a sixth. The sample consisted of blood. These receptors originate from a woman aged 18-35 years with Graves' hyperthyroidism. Each CDR3 is given with its conserved first and last residue. D genes are given only for firm matches. Rows may omit the clone size; those that give it use once, few, many or a size class.

size: many; J: TRBJ1-2; D: TRBD1; V: TRBV5-6; CDR3: CASSFLGEPGTAHSGYTF; DNA: TGTGCCAGCAGCTTTTTAGGGGAACCCGGGACAGCCCATAGCGGCTACACCTTC
size: few; J: TRBJ2-3; D: TRBD2; V: TRBV4-2; CDR3: CASSQVAGSADTQYF; DNA: TGTGCCAGCAGCCAAGTAGCGGGAAGCGCAGATACGCAGTATTTT
size: many; J: TRBJ2-3; D: TRBD2; V: TRBV11-3; CDR3: CASSSGTTTDTQYF; DNA: TGTGCCAGCAGCTCCGGGACTACCACAGATACGCAGTATTTT
size: few; J: TRBJ2-1; D: TRBD2; V: TRBV19; CDR3: CASTRTSGLNEQFF; DNA: TGTGCCAGTACGAGGACTAGCGGATTAAATGAGCAGTTCTTC
size: .; J: TRBJ1-1; D: .; V: TRBV3-1; CDR3: CASSQARGNTEAFF; DNA: TGTGCCAGCAGCCAAGCTCGGGGAAACACTGAAGCTTTCTTT
size: many; J: TRBJ2-5; D: .; V: TRBV20-1; CDR3: CSAPVAGRTSETQYF; DNA: TGCAGTGCTCCTGTGGCGGGACGGACCAGTGAGACCCAGTACTTC
size: many; J: TRBJ2-5; D: TRBD2; V: TRBV4-1; CDR3: CASSQEGLAGAYTQYF; DNA: TGCGCCAGCAGCCAAGAAGGTCTAGCGGGAGCGTATACCCAGTACTTC
size: many; J: TRBJ1-1; D: TRBD1; V: TRBV6-1; CDR3: CASNPRQGGNTEAFF; DNA: TGTGCCAGCAATCCCCGACAGGGGGGGAACACTGAAGCTTTCTTT
size: few; J: TRBJ2-1; D: TRBD1; V: TRBV20-1; CDR3: CSARPGQGYNEQFF; DNA: TGCAGTGCTAGACCGGGACAGGGTTACAATGAGCAGTTCTTC
size: many; J: TRBJ2-1; D: .; V: TRBV20-1; CDR3: CSHHTGTYGEQFF; DNA: TGCAGTCACCATACAGGGACGTATGGTGAGCAGTTCTTC
size: few; J: TRBJ2-1; D: .; V: TRBV30; CDR3: CAWRIYNEQFF; DNA: TGTGCCTGGAGGATCTACAATGAGCAGTTCTTC
size: many; J: TRBJ2-3; D: TRBD1; V: TRBV2; CDR3: CATSTGTDTQYF; DNA: TGTGCCACTTCGACAGGGACAGATACGCAGTATTTT
size: many; J: TRBJ2-3; D: .; V: TRBV11-3; CDR3: CASSPTSSTDTQYF; DNA: TGTGCCAGCAGCCCGACCTCCAGCACAGATACGCAGTATTTT
size: .; J: TRBJ2-1; D: TRBD2; V: TRBV5-1; CDR3: CASKLAGGDYSYNEQFF; DNA: TGCGCCAGCAAATTAGCGGGAGGGGACTACTCCTACAATGAGCAGTTCTTC
size: many; J: TRBJ2-1; D: TRBD2; V: TRBV9; CDR3: CASSVGGGATGNEQFF; DNA: TGTGCCAGCAGCGTAGGGGGGGGAGCGACCGGCAATGAGCAGTTCTTC
size: many; J: TRBJ2-1; D: TRBD2; V: TRBV18; CDR3: CASSPAPRLAGGNEQFF; DNA: TGTGCCAGCTCACCGGCCCCCCGACTAGCGGGGGGCAATGAGCAGTTCTTC
size: many; J: TRBJ2-1; D: TRBD2; V: TRBV3-1; CDR3: CASSPWGLAGATGSSYNEQFF; DNA: TGTGCCAGCAGCCCATGGGGACTAGCGGGAGCCACTGGGAGCTCCTACAATGAGCAGTTCTTC
size: .; J: TRBJ1-5; D: .; V: TRBV29-1; CDR3: CSVSTVGSNQPQHF; DNA: TGCAGCGTTTCGACGGTGGGGAGCAATCAGCCCCAGCATTTT
size: .; J: TRBJ2-6; D: .; V: TRBV30; CDR3: CALWDSGANVLTF; DNA: TGTGCCTTGTGGGATTCTGGGGCCAACGTCCTGACTTTC
size: few; J: TRBJ2-7; D: TRBD2; V: TRBV7-9; CDR3: CASQGGAAGGNEQYF; DNA: TGTGCCAGCCAGGGAGGGGCAGCGGGAGGGAACGAGCAGTACTTC
size: few; J: TRBJ2-1; D: TRBD1; V: TRBV13; CDR3: CASSPRQGNEQFF; DNA: TGTGCCAGCAGCCCGCGACAGGGCAATGAGCAGTTCTTC
size: many; J: TRBJ1-2; D: TRBD1; V: TRBV7-8; CDR3: CASSLVPGQGSSDYGYTF; DNA: TGTGCCAGCAGCTTAGTTCCGGGACAGGGGTCTTCGGACTATGGCTACACCTTC
size: few; J: TRBJ2-3; D: TRBD2; V: TRBV4-1; CDR3: CASKREISTDTQYF; DNA: TGCGCCAGCAAGCGGGAAATTAGCACAGATACGCAGTATTTT
size: few; J: TRBJ2-1; D: .; V: TRBV2; CDR3: CASSPTPSINRYSEQFF; DNA: TGTGCCAGCAGCCCAACCCCCTCCATCAACAGGTACAGTGAGCAGTTCTTC
size: .; J: TRBJ1-1; D: .; V: TRBV7-9; CDR3: CASSPHRSGANTEAFF; DNA: TGTGCCAGCAGCCCACATCGGTCAGGCGCCAACACTGAAGCTTTCTTT
size: many; J: TRBJ2-7; D: TRBD2; V: TRBV11-3; CDR3: CASSLNRGRASYEQYF; DNA: TGTGCCAGCAGCTTGAATCGCGGGAGGGCCTCCTACGAGCAGTACTTC
size: few; J: TRBJ1-1; D: .; V: TRBV19; CDR3: CASSKTMNTEAFF; DNA: TGTGCCAGTAGTAAAACAATGAACACTGAAGCTTTCTTT
size: many; J: TRBJ1-5; D: .; V: TRBV2; CDR3: CASSGARTEGNQPQHF; DNA: TGTGCCAGCAGTGGAGCCAGGACGGAGGGTAATCAGCCCCAGCATTTT
size: many; J: TRBJ1-1; D: .; V: TRBV19; CDR3: CATSSGVISNTEAFF; DNA: TGTGCCACCTCGTCGGGGGTCATCTCTAACACTGAAGCTTTCTTT
size: many; J: TRBJ1-2; D: TRBD1; V: TRBV18; CDR3: CASSTTGTNYGYTF; DNA: TGTGCCAGCTCGACGACAGGGACTAACTATGGCTACACCTTC
size: many; J: TRBJ2-7; D: .; V: TRBV10-3; CDR3: CAISEGDGVREQYF; DNA: TGTGCCATCAGTGAAGGCGATGGGGTGAGGGAGCAGTACTTC